The 20 T cell receptor beta chains in this list originate from one sample, sequenced in a study of cytomegalovirus exposure and HLA in healthy donors (dated by TCRdb to the late 2010s). The library relied on the immunoSEQ multiplex PCR assay. A mixture of 60 forward primers for TCR Vbeta segments and 13 reverse primers for TCR Jbeta segments was used in the multiplex PCR. Entries here come from immuneACCESS through TCRdb and include only in-frame sequences with V and J called. Some clones fail to appear in such tables; in the studies checked, an unresolved V gene covers under half of the shortfall, and the cause of the remainder is unknown. The sample table shows some 120,000 clones, and 70% to 80% are seen once. The ten top clones hold less than 3.5% of the sample. The material sequenced was PBMCs. The receptors shown here come from a female donor in good health and CMV-seronegative.

The J gene is TRBJ2-5, the V gene TRBV4-2; maybe TRBD2 (7 bases). Germline CDR1 and CDR2: LGHNA and YNFKEQ. V was trimmed by 4 bases and J by 4 bases, leaving 19 bases between them. The CDR3 length is 16 residues. CDR3 residues: CASSRAPEGGAETQYF. The CDR3, as DNA: TGTGCCAGCAGCCGCGCCCCAGAAGGGGGGGCAGAGACCCAGTACTTC.

The chain combines TRBV12-5 with TRBJ2-2; D is unclear. V lost 5 bases to trimming and J lost 4 bases, with 14 bases between them. The CDR3 is 15 residues long. Germline V lookup: CDR1 LGHNT, CDR2 FRNRAP. CDR3 in amino acids: CASGPPPLVTGELFF. The CDR3 DNA follows: TGTGCTAGTGGTCCCCCCCCGTTAGTCACCGGGGAGCTGTTTTTT.

This clone was observed once. The chain joins TRBV7-9 to TRBJ2-7, with TRBD1 identical over 7 bases. Germline loops: CDR1 SEHNR, CDR2 FQNEAQ (reference sequence). The CDR3 length is 15 residues. V dropped 1 base and J dropped 3; count of bases not matched to a gene: 6. The CDR3 region is CASSLDRGYDYEQYF. The DNA of the CDR3 is TGTGCCAGCAGCTTAGACAGGGGTTATGACTACGAGCAGTACTTC.

The gene calls are TRBV6-1 and TRBJ2-7; 12 nucleotides match TRBD1. The CDR3 sequence is 18 residues long. The germline V gene has CDR1 MNHNS and CDR2 SASEGT. The V and J ends lost 3 bases and 3 bases, in that order; junction bases with no gene match: 12. The CDR3 sequence: CASSDWGQGAITVYEQYF. The CDR3 DNA reads as TGTGCCAGCAGTGATTGGGGACAGGGGGCTATAACCGTCTACGAGCAGTACTTC.

The chain combines TRBV7-2 with TRBJ2-4, with no clear D. The CDR3 spans 13 residues. Per the germline V gene, CDR1 is SGHTA and CDR2 is FQGNSA. V was trimmed by 4 bases and J by 9 bases, leaving 13 bases between them. The CDR3 spells CASSYEVLAIQYF. CDR3 DNA sequence: TGTGCCAGCAGCTACGAGGTGTTAGCCATTCAGTACTTC. Looking up the rest from reference TRBV7-2 and TRBJ2-4 gives the full variable domain: GAGVSQSPSNKVTEKGKDVELRCDPISGHTALYWYRQSLGQGLEFLIYFQGNSAPDKSGLPSDRFSAERTGGSVSTLTIQRTQQEDSAVYLCASSYEVLAIQYFGAGTRLSVL.

To note about this clone: One junction end does not reproduce the germline sequence, and a read error may be involved. The rearrangement uses TRBV7-9 and TRBJ2-1; D ambiguous. The CDR3 has 12 amino acids. Germline V gene sequence: CDR1 SEHNR, CDR2 FQNEAQ (reference sequence). This CDR3 reads CSSSLIGNEQFF. Here the CDR3 DNA reads TGTTCCAGCAGCTTGATCGGCAATGAGCAGTTCTTC.

CDR3 region: CASSDGQLGYTF. CDR3 nucleotides: TGTGCCAGCAGCGACGGACAACTTGGCTACACCTTC. This rearrangement joins TRBV7-9 to TRBJ1-2, with D tentatively TRBD1 (5 bases). Trimming removed 5 bases at V and 7 bases at J, with 11 bases between. Per the germline V gene, CDR1 is SEHNR and CDR2 is FQNEAQ (reference sequence). The CDR3 sequence is 12 residues long.

This chain uses TRBV6-1 with TRBJ1-1; no clear D. Per germline, CDR1 MNHNS and CDR2 SASEGT. The ends were cut back, 6 bases at V and 2 bases at J, with 7 bases in the middle. This CDR3 is built from 12 residues. As DNA, the CDR3 is TGTGCCAGCAGCCCCCGTAACACTGAAGCTTTCTTT. It specifies CASSPRNTEAFF.

The chain recombines TRBV2 with TRBJ2-7; a possible D gene is TRBD2 (6 bases). Between the trimmed V and J ends, which lost 11 bases and 6 bases, there was a span of 17 bases. Germline V gene data show CDR1 as SNHLY and CDR2 as FYNNEI. This CDR3 contains 12 residues. CDR3 in amino acids: CAGGPGLGEQYF. CDR3 bases: TGTGCCGGAGGACCGGGACTGGGCGAGCAGTACTTC.

This clone was seen a handful of times. V usage is TRBV7-9 and J usage is TRBJ1-1; 7 bases line up with TRBD1. V was clipped by 5 bases and J by 5 bases; unmatched bases: 5. The CDR3 loop spans 13 amino acids. Germline CDR1 reads SEHNR; CDR2 reads FQNEAQ (reference sequence). CDR3 bases: TGTGCCAGCAGCCCGCCGACAGGGACTGAAGCTTTCTTT. Translating it yields CASSPPTGTEAFF.

V gene TRBV16 combines with J gene TRBJ2-7; 9 bases are a match to TRBD1. This CDR3 has 16 residues. Germline CDR1 KGHSY, CDR2 FQNENV. The junction had 5 bases not matched to a gene; V was cut back by 0 bases and J by 2 bases. The chain's CDR3 is CASSQSAGQGTYEQYF. The CDR3 DNA is TGTGCCAGCAGCCAATCAGCAGGACAGGGGACCTACGAGCAGTACTTC.

V gene TRBV19 combines with J gene TRBJ2-7; no firm D call. The CDR3 extends over 14 amino acids. The germline V gene encodes CDR1 LNHDA and CDR2 SQIVND (reference sequence). Between the trimmed V and J ends, which lost 3 bases and 3 bases, there was a span of 12 bases. The CDR3 coding sequence is TGTGCCAGTAGTATTGGTCTTGGCGGCTACGAGCAGTACTTC. Its protein is CASSIGLGGYEQYF.

The J gene is TRBJ1-1, the V gene TRBV5-4; D gene ambiguous. V lost 4 bases to trimming and J lost 7 bases, with 11 bases between them. The CDR3 has 12 amino acids. Germline assignment: CDR1 SGHNT and CDR2 YYREEE (reference sequence). The CDR3 reads CASSKDGLEAFF. CDR3 DNA: TGTGCCAGCAGCAAGGACGGACTTGAAGCTTTCTTT.

CDR3 sequence reads: CASSESGQGINGYTF. The CDR3 DNA follows: TGTGCCAGCAGTGAGTCGGGGCAGGGGATAAATGGCTACACCTTC. This chain connects TRBV11-2 to TRBJ1-2; weak D call: TRBD1 (6 bases). The V end was cut by 6 bases, the J end by 6 bases, with 20 bases between. The CDR3 covers 15 residues. Germline V gene lookup returns CDR1 SGHAT and CDR2 FQNNGV.

The genes are TRBV5-6 and TRBJ2-7; 7 bases map to TRBD2. Per the germline V gene, CDR1 is SGHDT and CDR2 is YYEEEE. The J segment lost 7 bases and the V segment lost 2 bases, leaving 15 bases of the junction unmatched. This CDR3 comprises 16 residues. The CDR3 DNA follows: TGTGCCAGCAGCTTTCGGACTAGGTCGGATCTTGGGGAGCAGTACTTC. Residues: CASSFRTRSDLGEQYF.

The gene calls are TRBV7-2 and TRBJ2-3; 7 bases agree with TRBD2. This CDR3 has 16 residues. Per the germline V gene, CDR1 is SGHTA and CDR2 is FQGNSA. V shed 5 bases, J shed 5 bases, and the junction held 13 bases outside the gene matches. The CDR3, as DNA: TGTGCCAGCAGCCCAGGTTGGGGGGGAGGTCTAGATACGCAGTATTTT. This translates into CASSPGWGGGLDTQYF.

Concerning this clone: At one of its ends the junction is not consistent with the germline gene, which may arise from a read error. This chain links TRBV7-9 with TRBJ2-7, with TRBD1 matching over 9 bases. There are 15 residues in the CDR3. Germline CDR1 SEHNR, CDR2 FQNEAQ (reference sequence). The CDR3 DNA sequence: TGTTCCAGCAGCCAACAGGGGGCTTTCTCCTACGAGCAGTACTTC. This codes for CSSSQQGAFSYEQYF. Combining the CDR3 with reference TRBV7-9 and TRBJ2-7 gives the whole variable domain DTGVSQNPRHKITKRGQNVTFRCDPISEHNRLYWYRQTLGQGPEFLTYFQNEAQLEKSRLLSDRFSAERPKGSFSTLEIQRTEQGDSAMYLCSSSQQGAFSYEQYFGPGTRLTVT.

The chain couples TRBV6-5 to TRBJ2-7, with D perhaps TRBD2 (6 bases). Trimming cost V 6 bases and J 4 bases, with 19 bases left between them. The V gene's germline CDR1 is MNHEY and CDR2 SVGAGI. The CDR3 covers 15 residues. CDR3 amino acids: CASRGRSGGEYEQYF. The DNA for the CDR3 is TGTGCCAGCAGGGGCCGGAGCGGCGGGGAATACGAGCAGTACTTC.

This chain connects TRBV6-5 to TRBJ2-5; 7 bases agree with TRBD1. The J call may be mistaken, given a closer DNA end match to TRBJ2-7. Germline V lookup: CDR1 MNHEY, CDR2 SVGAGI. The CDR3 covers 15 residues. CDR3 amino acids: CASSLGQPESYEQYF. The CDR3 coding sequence is TGTGCCAGCAGCTTGGGACAGCCGGAATCCTACGAGCAGTACTTC.

The chain is built from TRBV7-2 and TRBJ2-7; 11 positions agree with TRBD2. Germline CDR1 and CDR2: SGHTA and FQGNSA. V was clipped by 5 bases and J by 2 bases; unmatched bases: 2. The CDR3 covers 14 residues. CDR3 in amino acids: CASSLSGGAYEQYF. CDR3 coding DNA: TGTGCCAGCAGCCTTAGCGGGGGGGCCTACGAGCAGTACTTC.